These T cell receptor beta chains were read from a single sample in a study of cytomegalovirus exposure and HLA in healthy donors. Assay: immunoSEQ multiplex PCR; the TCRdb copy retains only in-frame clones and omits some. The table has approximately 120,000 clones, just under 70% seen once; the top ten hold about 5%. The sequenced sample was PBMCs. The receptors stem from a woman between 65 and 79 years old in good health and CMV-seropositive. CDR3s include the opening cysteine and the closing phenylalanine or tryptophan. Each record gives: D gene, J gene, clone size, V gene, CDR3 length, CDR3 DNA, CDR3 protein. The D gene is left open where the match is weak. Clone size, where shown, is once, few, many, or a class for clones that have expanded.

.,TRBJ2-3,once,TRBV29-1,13,TGCAGCGTTGCACAGGGCCGAACAGATACGCAGTATTTT,CSVAQGRTDTQYF
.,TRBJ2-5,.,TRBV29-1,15,TGCAGCGCCGGCCCCGGACATCCCGGGCAAGAGACCCAGTACTTC,CSAGPGHPGQETQYF
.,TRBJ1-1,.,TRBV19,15,TGTGCCAGTAGTTGGGCAGGGGCCATGAACACTGAAGCTTTCTTT,CASSWAGAMNTEAFF
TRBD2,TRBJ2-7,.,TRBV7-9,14,TGTGCCAGCAGCTTGGGGACTAGCGCCTACGAGCAGTACTTC,CASSLGTSAYEQYF
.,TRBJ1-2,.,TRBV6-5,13,TGTGCCAGCAGTGGGGGGATTAACTATGGCTACACCTTC,CASSGGINYGYTF
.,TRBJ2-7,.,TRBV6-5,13,TGTGCCAGCAGTATACAGGCGCACTACGAGCAGTACTTC,CASSIQAHYEQYF
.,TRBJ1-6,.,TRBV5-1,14,TGCGCCAGCAGCTTGCAGGGAAATAATTCACCCCTCCACTTT,CASSLQGNNSPLHF
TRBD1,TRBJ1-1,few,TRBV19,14,TGTGCCAGTAGTATAAGGACAGGGAGTACTGAAGCTTTCTTT,CASSIRTGSTEAFF
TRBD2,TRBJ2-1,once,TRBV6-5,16,TGTGCCAGCAGTTCCCCCGACGGGGGGGCGAGAAATGAGCAGTTCTTC,CASSSPDGGARNEQFF
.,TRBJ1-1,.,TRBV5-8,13,TGTGCCAGCAGCTTGGCGGGGTACACTGAAGCTTTCTTT,CASSLAGYTEAFF
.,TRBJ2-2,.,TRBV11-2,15,TGTGCCAGCAGCCCCGTGGCAGCGGGCACCGGGGAGCTGTTTTTT,CASSPVAAGTGELFF
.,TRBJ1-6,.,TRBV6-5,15,TGTGCCAGCAGACGCTCGGGGGGGAGGGAATCACCCCTCCACTTT,CASRRSGGRESPLHF
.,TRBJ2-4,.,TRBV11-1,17,TGTGCCAGCAGCCCGCCGACAGGACACATGGATGGGGACATTCAGTACTTC,CASSPPTGHMDGDIQYF
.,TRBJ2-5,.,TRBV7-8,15,TGTGCCAGCAGCTCCCTTCTAGCAGCAGGCGAGACCCAGTACTTC,CASSSLLAAGETQYF
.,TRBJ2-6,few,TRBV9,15,TGTGCCAGCAGCGTCGGGGTTGCTGGGGCCAACGTCCTGACTTTC,CASSVGVAGANVLTF
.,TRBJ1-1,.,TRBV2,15,TGTGCCAGCAGTGAACTACAGGCCTCGAACACTGAAGCTTTCTTT,CASSELQASNTEAFF
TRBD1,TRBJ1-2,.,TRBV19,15,TGTGCCAGTAGTTCCCCAGGGGGCGGTGACTATGGCTACACCTTC,CASSSPGGGDYGYTF
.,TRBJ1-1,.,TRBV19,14,TGTGCCAGTAGTATAAAACAGGGTACTACTGAAGCTTTCTTT,CASSIKQGTTEAFF
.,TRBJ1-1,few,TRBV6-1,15,TGTGCCAGCAGTGAAGCAATTCCGGAGGAGACTGAAGCTTTCTTT,CASSEAIPEETEAFF
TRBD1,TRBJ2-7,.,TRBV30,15,TGTGCCTGGAGTGTAAGTGACAGGGTGATCTACGAGCAGTACTTC,CAWSVSDRVIYEQYF
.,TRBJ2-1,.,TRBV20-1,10,TGCAGTGCAAGTCGGAATGAGCAGTTCTTC,CSASRNEQFF
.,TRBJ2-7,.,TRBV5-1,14,TGCGCCAGCAGCTCTGCGGGCAGTTCCTACGAGCAGTACTTC,CASSSAGSSYEQYF
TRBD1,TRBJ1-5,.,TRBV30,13,TGTGCCTGGAGTTTCGGGGACAGTCAGCCCCAGCATTTT,CAWSFGDSQPQHF
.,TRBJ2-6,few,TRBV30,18,TGTGCCTGGAGTGTACTGGGAGGCCGCTACTCTGGGGCCAACGTCCTGACTTTC,CAWSVLGGRYSGANVLTF
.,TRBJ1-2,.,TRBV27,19,TGTGCCAGCAGTTCTCTCCGTGTAACTTTAATGGGACTTAACTATGGCTACACCTTC,CASSSLRVTLMGLNYGYTF
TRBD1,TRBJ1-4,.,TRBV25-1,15,TGTGCCAGCAGCCCTCTTCCGGGACAGAATGAAAAACTGTTTTTT,CASSPLPGQNEKLFF
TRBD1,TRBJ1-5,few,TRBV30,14,TGTGCCTGGAGGGGGACAGGGACCAATCAGCCCCAGCATTTT,CAWRGTGTNQPQHF
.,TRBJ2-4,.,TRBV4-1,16,TGCGCCAGCAGCCAAGCGGGCAGGGGAGTCCAAAACATTCAGTACTTC,CASSQAGRGVQNIQYF
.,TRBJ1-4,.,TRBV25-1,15,TGTGCCAGCAGTTCTCGACTCTCAGCTAATGAAAAACTGTTTTTT,CASSSRLSANEKLFF
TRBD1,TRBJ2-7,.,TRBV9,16,TGTGCCAGCAGCGTAGCTTCTGGGACAGGGGGCCACGAGCAGTACTTC,CASSVASGTGGHEQYF
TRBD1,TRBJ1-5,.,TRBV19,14,TGTGCCAGTAGTCCTGGACAGGGAAGCCAGCCCCAGCATTTT,CASSPGQGSQPQHF
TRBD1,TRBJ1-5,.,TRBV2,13,TGTGCCAGTGGGACAGGAGGCAATCAGCCCCAGCATTTT,CASGTGGNQPQHF
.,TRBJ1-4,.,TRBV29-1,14,TGCAGCGTTGGGGGGCGTCAACCGGGAGAAAAACTGTTTTTT,CSVGGRQPGEKLFF
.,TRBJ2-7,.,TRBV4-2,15,TGTGCCAGCAGCCAAGATAATCAGGGGTCCTACGAGCAGTACTTC,CASSQDNQGSYEQYF
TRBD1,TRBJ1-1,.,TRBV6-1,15,TGTGCCAGCAGTCCCGGGACAGACATGAACACTGAAGCTTTCTTT,CASSPGTDMNTEAFF
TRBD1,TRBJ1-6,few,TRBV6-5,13,TGTGCCAGCAGTGTGTTCGGGACAGGTAGCCTCCACTTT,CASSVFGTGSLHF
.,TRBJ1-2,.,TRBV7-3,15,TGTGCCAGCAGCACCGGGACTGACAGTGGCTATGGCTACACCTTC,CASSTGTDSGYGYTF
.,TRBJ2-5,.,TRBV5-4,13,TGTGCCAGCTCGAGGGGGGGCCGGGAGACCCAGTACTTC,CASSRGGRETQYF
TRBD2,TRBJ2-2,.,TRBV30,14,TGTGCCTGGGGGACTAGCGGGGTGAACGGGGAGCTGTTTTTT,CAWGTSGVNGELFF
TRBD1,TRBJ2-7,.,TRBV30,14,TGTGCCTGGAACCGACAGGGGCCAGATTACGAGCAGTACTTC,CAWNRQGPDYEQYF
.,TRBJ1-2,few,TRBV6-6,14,TGTGCCAGCAGTTACTCCAGGGGTAGTAACGGCTACACCTTC,CASSYSRGSNGYTF
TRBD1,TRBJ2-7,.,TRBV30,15,TGTGCCTGGAGCCAGACAGGGTTGGCCTCCTACGAGCAGTACTTC,CAWSQTGLASYEQYF
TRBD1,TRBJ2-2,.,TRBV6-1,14,TGTGCCAGCAGTGAAAGGGGGCCGGCCGGGGAGCTGTTTTTT,CASSERGPAGELFF
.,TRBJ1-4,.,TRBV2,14,TGTGCCAGCAGTTTACAGGGTATAAGGGAAAAACTGTTTTTT,CASSLQGIREKLFF
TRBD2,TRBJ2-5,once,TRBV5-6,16,TGTGTCAGCAGCCCGGGGGGGCCCCCTCGAGAGGAGACCCAGTACTTC,CVSSPGGPPREETQYF
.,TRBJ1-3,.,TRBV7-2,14,TGTGCCAGCAGCAAAGGGGGGGCAATGGACACCATATATTTT,CASSKGGAMDTIYF
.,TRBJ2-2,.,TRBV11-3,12,TGTGCCAGCAGCCCCTTCACCGGGGAGCTGTTTTTT,CASSPFTGELFF
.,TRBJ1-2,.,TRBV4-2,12,TGTGCCAGCAGCACCCAAGCAGGGGGCTACACCTTC,CASSTQAGGYTF
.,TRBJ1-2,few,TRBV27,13,TGTGCCAGCAGTTTAGGGGCAGATTATGGCTACACCTTC,CASSLGADYGYTF
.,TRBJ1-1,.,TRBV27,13,TGTGCCAGCAGTTTCAGGGGTGGGGGTGAAGCTTTCTTT,CASSFRGGGEAFF
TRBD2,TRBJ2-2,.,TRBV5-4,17,TGTGCCAGCAGCCAGGGACTAGCGGGGGGCCTCTCCGGGGAGCTGTTTTTT,CASSQGLAGGLSGELFF
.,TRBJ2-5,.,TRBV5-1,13,TGCGCCAGCAGCTTCGGAGGGCGGCAGACCCAGTACTTC,CASSFGGRQTQYF